This TCR beta chain was identified during a study of T cells after yellow fever vaccination (dated by TCRdb to about 2019). With regard to the full study: The SMART-Seq v4 Ultra Low Input RNA kit was used to prepare libraries from fractions with low cell numbers. To track T-cell clones before and after primary and booster YFV17D yellow fever vaccination, bulk TCR alpha and beta repertoires were sequenced longitudinally. The cohort comprised two healthy male donors, one aged 18 to 29 and one aged 30 to 40 years. Bulk PBMC replicates and cell subsets were isolated from blood drawn at multiple timepoints before and after both primary and secondary immunization. General study outcomes and caveats: A small fraction of clonotypes appeared in both the CD4 and CD8 compartments, likely as a result of convergent recombination. Because only two donors were included in the study, the extent to which the findings can be generalized is limited. Compared with the primary T-cell response, the secondary T-cell response was weaker but faster, peaking on day 5 rather than day 15. Computational filtering was needed because FACS-sorted repertoires could contain abundant contaminating clonotypes from the bulk population. Most clones expanded after primary vaccination were re-detected after the booster (96% of CD4 and around 88% of CD8), suggesting broad memory maintenance.

Based on the germline V gene, the CDR1 and CDR2 sequences are SGHDT and YYEEEE. The CDR3 sequence holds 14 residues, the cysteine and phenylalanine included. Only the CDR3 DNA stays, 42 bases, in frame from base 1. Deletion took 0 bases off V and 5 bases off J, with a span of 12 bases between the germline ends. Ten or more counts support this clonotype. This clone's antigen is unknown. No clone much larger than this one lies a single base away; base qualities are absent. The label giving this sample's treatment or condition can be read as: live attenuated yellow fever vaccine strain. A standard Ficoll-Paque protocol was used to isolate PBMCs from peripheral blood. CD4 and CD8 T-cell fractions were isolated with Dynabeads CD4 and CD8 positive selection kits. RNA was extracted with TriZol from bulk PBMCs, CD4 and CD8 fractions, and dextramer-positive and dextramer-negative fractions. TCR cDNA was synthesized by 5'RACE template switching, through which a universal primer site and unique molecular identifiers were introduced. Priming for cDNA synthesis came from both the TCR alpha and TCR beta constant segments. Two PCR steps were used to amplify libraries, with sample barcodes and sequencing adapters being added in the second step. Libraries were sequenced on Illumina HiSeq 2500 (2x100 bp) or NovaSeq (2x150 bp). The authors processed their data as follows. MIGEC was used to demultiplex reads and collapse the reads into UMI consensus sequences, and MiXCR was used for V(D)J alignment. Using edgeR on replicate PBMC samples, clonotypes were called vaccine-responding if FDR was below 0.01 and the log2 fold change was above 5 up to day 15. Each bulk clonotype received a CD4 or CD8 identity based on whether the sequenced CD4 or CD8 repertoire contained that clonotype at higher abundance. In-frame beta chains were kept once TCRdb had trimmed the public reads at Q25 with fastp and called clones with MiXCR. Each entry is one CDR3 protein sequence, shown with its most common DNA and genes. TCRdb, rather than the study authors, made the V and J calls. This sample has about 69,000 distinct CDR3 sequences in its table, and 5.9% of those were observed once. The leading ten clones occupy around 2.2% of the sample.

The sequences come from CD4+ T cells sorted from PBMCs, collected less than 16 days after the first yellow fever vaccination. The TCR originated in a man between 18 and 29 years old who received the YFV17D yellow fever vaccine. Recombination joined TRBV5-6 with TRBJ2-7; 6 matching bases give a weak D call of TRBD1. The sequenced DNA: TGTGCCAGCAGCTTGGCTCAGGGGATCGACGAGCAGTACTTC. Protein translation: CASSLAQGIDEQYF.